Listed below are T cell receptor beta chains from one sample, sequenced in a study of human T cells and chemical hapten exposure. TCRdb reprocessed the RACE reads via MiXCR and lists one record per CDR3 protein. The data hold some 180,000 distinct CDR3 sequences, with about a fifth observed a single time. The sequenced sample was whole blood, obtained in connection with sensitization to the hapten diphenylcyclopropenone (DPC). The source is a woman aged 45-59 years with alopecia areata. Some clones in this sample may be carry-over from other donors' samples. CDR3s include the opening cysteine and the closing phenylalanine or tryptophan. D genes are given only for firm matches. Only some rows state a clone size, as once, few, many or a class for expanded clones.

clone_size: few
d_call: TRBD2
v_call: TRBV15
j_call: TRBJ2-1
cdr3_aa: CATSRDRRTSGSNEQFF
cdr3_nt: TGTGCCACCAGCAGAGATCGGAGGACTAGCGGGAGCAATGAGCAGTTCTTC

clone_size: .
d_call: TRBD1
v_call: TRBV6-2/TRBV6-3
j_call: TRBJ1-2
cdr3_aa: CASSYSGQSGYGYTF
cdr3_nt: TGTGCCAGCAGTTACTCGGGACAGTCGGGGTATGGCTACACCTTC

clone_size: few
d_call: .
v_call: TRBV29-1
j_call: TRBJ2-2
cdr3_aa: CSVAQRRGTGELFF
cdr3_nt: TGCAGCGTTGCCCAGCGAAGGGGCACCGGGGAGCTGTTTTTT

clone_size: few
d_call: .
v_call: TRBV20-1
j_call: TRBJ2-5
cdr3_aa: CSARETAVETQYF
cdr3_nt: TGCAGTGCTAGAGAGACCGCCGTCGAGACCCAGTACTTC

clone_size: .
d_call: .
v_call: TRBV10-1
j_call: TRBJ2-1
cdr3_aa: CASSESGSSYNEQFF
cdr3_nt: TGCGCCAGCAGTGAGTCCGGTAGCTCCTACAATGAGCAGTTCTTC

clone_size: .
d_call: .
v_call: TRBV25-1
j_call: TRBJ2-5
cdr3_aa: CASRRDPLGVQYF
cdr3_nt: TGTGCCAGCAGAAGGGACCCCCTAGGGGTCCAGTACTTC

clone_size: .
d_call: .
v_call: TRBV6-1
j_call: TRBJ1-1
cdr3_aa: CASSEGLGGMNTEAFF
cdr3_nt: TGTGCCAGCAGTGAAGGGTTAGGGGGGATGAACACTGAAGCTTTCTTT

clone_size: many
d_call: .
v_call: TRBV27
j_call: TRBJ1-6
cdr3_aa: CASSLSSDSYSPLHF
cdr3_nt: TGTGCCAGCAGTTTATCCTCAGACAGTTATTCACCCCTCCACTTT

clone_size: .
d_call: .
v_call: TRBV20-1
j_call: TRBJ2-3
cdr3_aa: CSAISPSGTDTQYF
cdr3_nt: TGCAGTGCTATATCCCCCTCGGGAACAGATACGCAGTATTTT

clone_size: .
d_call: TRBD1
v_call: TRBV25-1
j_call: TRBJ2-5
cdr3_aa: CASSGDRVKTQYF
cdr3_nt: TGTGCCAGCAGTGGGGACAGGGTGAAGACCCAGTACTTC

clone_size: few
d_call: .
v_call: TRBV11-2
j_call: TRBJ2-2
cdr3_aa: CASSSLQGYGELFF
cdr3_nt: TGTGCCAGCAGCTCTCTTCAGGGGTACGGGGAGCTGTTTTTT

clone_size: .
d_call: .
v_call: TRBV27
j_call: TRBJ2-1
cdr3_aa: CATQGSYNEQFF
cdr3_nt: TGTGCCACCCAGGGCTCCTACAATGAGCAGTTCTTC

clone_size: few
d_call: TRBD1
v_call: TRBV9
j_call: TRBJ2-1
cdr3_aa: CASSVAGTGANNEQFF
cdr3_nt: TGTGCCAGCAGCGTAGCCGGGACAGGGGCCAACAATGAGCAGTTCTTC

clone_size: .
d_call: .
v_call: TRBV7-9
j_call: TRBJ1-4
cdr3_aa: CASSLQRATNEKLFF
cdr3_nt: TGTGCCAGCAGCTTACAACGAGCAACTAATGAAAAACTGTTTTTT

clone_size: few
d_call: .
v_call: TRBV7-2
j_call: TRBJ2-3
cdr3_aa: CASSLDRYTDTQYF
cdr3_nt: TGTGCCAGCAGCTTAGACAGATACACAGATACGCAGTATTTT

clone_size: .
d_call: .
v_call: TRBV18
j_call: TRBJ1-5
cdr3_aa: CASSPGGWPQHF
cdr3_nt: TGTGCCAGCTCACCAGGGGGGTGGCCCCAGCATTTT

clone_size: .
d_call: .
v_call: TRBV12-3/TRBV12-4
j_call: TRBJ1-4
cdr3_aa: CASTSRSPTNEKLFF
cdr3_nt: TGTGCCAGCACATCAAGGTCCCCAACTAATGAAAAACTGTTTTTT

clone_size: .
d_call: .
v_call: TRBV27
j_call: TRBJ1-5
cdr3_aa: CASSFSSDQPQHF
cdr3_nt: TGTGCCAGCAGTTTCAGTTCGGATCAGCCCCAGCATTTT

clone_size: .
d_call: TRBD1
v_call: TRBV2
j_call: TRBJ2-3
cdr3_aa: CASKQGANTDTQYF
cdr3_nt: TGTGCCAGCAAACAGGGGGCTAACACAGATACGCAGTATTTT